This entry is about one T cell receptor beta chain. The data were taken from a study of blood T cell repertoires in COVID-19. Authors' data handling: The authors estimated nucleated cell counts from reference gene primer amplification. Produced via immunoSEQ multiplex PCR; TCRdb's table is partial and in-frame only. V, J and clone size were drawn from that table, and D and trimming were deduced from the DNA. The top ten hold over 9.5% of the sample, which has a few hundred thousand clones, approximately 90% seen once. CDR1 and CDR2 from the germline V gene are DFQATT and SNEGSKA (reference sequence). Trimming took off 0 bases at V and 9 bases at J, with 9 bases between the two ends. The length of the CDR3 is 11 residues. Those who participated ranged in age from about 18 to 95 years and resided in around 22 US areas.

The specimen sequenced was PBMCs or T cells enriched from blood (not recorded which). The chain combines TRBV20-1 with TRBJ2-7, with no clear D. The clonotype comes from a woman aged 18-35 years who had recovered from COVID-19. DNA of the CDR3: TGCAGTGCTAGAGATATGGTCAGGCAGTACTTC. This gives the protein CSARDMVRQYF.